Below, one T cell receptor beta chain is given with its context. Profiling relied on immunoSEQ multiplex PCR, and the TCRdb table lists in-frame clones only, not all of them. The repertoire consists of some 300,000 clones, with around four fifths occurring once and the leading ten covering over 3.5%. This record belongs to a study of blood T cell repertoires in COVID-19. About the study: Sources were T cells, B-cell-depleted T cells, or PBMCs; the material itself was cDNA or gDNA.

Germline V CDR1 and CDR2: SGDLS, YYNGEE. V was trimmed by 3 bases and J by 2 bases, leaving 12 bases between them. This CDR3 has 15 amino acids. The receptor was isolated from a woman in her fifties or sixties with active or convalescent COVID-19. Sequenced: peripheral blood. The chain has TRBV9 and TRBJ1-3; possibly TRBD1 for D (6 bases). The CDR3 bases are TGTGCCAGCAGCGCATTACAGGGCCCTGGAAACACCATATATTTT. It is translated as CASSALQGPGNTIYF.